The entry that follows covers one TCR beta chain sequence. The data originate from a study of T cell changes during pregnancy in multiple sclerosis. Method: immunoSEQ multiplex PCR; TCRdb's copy keeps in-frame clones and lacks some. In the table there are approximately 100,000 clones, approximately 90% of which are singletons. The V end was cut by 1 base, the J end by 4 bases, with 13 bases between. The V gene's germline CDR1 is SEHNR and CDR2 FQNEAQ (reference sequence). The CDR3 consists of 15 residues. The sample consisted of peripheral blood, taken after pregnancy. The chain recombines TRBV7-9 with TRBJ1-2, with a tentative D call TRBD1 (5 bases). This sequence was found in a female donor with multiple sclerosis, enrolled in a pregnancy study. The DNA for the CDR3 is TGTGCCAGCAGCTTAGGTGGGGGGGACGGCTATGGCTACACCTTC. Translated: CASSLGGGDGYGYTF.